These T cell receptor beta chains were read from a single sample in a study of blood T cell repertoires in COVID-19. The method was immunoSEQ multiplex PCR; TCRdb's version includes in-frame clones alone and lacks a portion of them. The table includes 40,000 to 50,000 clones, 90% detected once. Input material: peripheral blood. All receptors derive from a man aged 65 to 85 with active COVID-19. CDR3s include the opening cysteine and the closing phenylalanine or tryptophan. The D gene is left open where the match is weak. Not every row has a clone size; where given, it reads once, few, many or a size class.

NA	TRBV15	TRBJ1-2	NA	TGTGCCACCAGCAGAGACAGGGTATACTATGGCTACACCTTC	CATSRDRVYYGYTF
NA	TRBV6-1	TRBJ1-2	NA	TGTGCCAGCAGTGAGATAGGAGTCTATGGCTACACCTTC	CASSEIGVYGYTF
NA	TRBV7-2	TRBJ1-1	NA	TGTGCCAGCAGCTCCATGGAGGGCACTGAAGCTTTCTTT	CASSSMEGTEAFF
NA	TRBV5-1	TRBJ2-2	NA	TGCGCCAGCAGCTCAGGGGCCACCGGGGAGCTGTTTTTT	CASSSGATGELFF
TRBD2	TRBV28	TRBJ2-5	NA	TGTGCCAGCAGTTCTCCCGGGACTAGCGGGGTTTACCAAGAGACCCAGTACTTC	CASSSPGTSGVYQETQYF
TRBD1	TRBV27	TRBJ1-2	NA	TGTGCCAGCAGTCAACAGGGGATGTGGGACTATGGCTACACCTTC	CASSQQGMWDYGYTF
NA	TRBV6-2/TRBV6-3	TRBJ2-7	NA	TGTGCCAGCAGCACATCCGGGACAACAAACTCCTACGAGCAGTACTTC	CASSTSGTTNSYEQYF
NA	TRBV12-3/TRBV12-4	TRBJ1-2	NA	TGTGCCAGCAGCTTCGACAGGTATGGCTACACCTTC	CASSFDRYGYTF
NA	TRBV5-6	TRBJ2-7	NA	TGTGCCAGCAGCTTGAGGATTGGGGCTAACGAGCAGTACTTC	CASSLRIGANEQYF
NA	TRBV9	TRBJ2-3	NA	TGTGCCAGCAGCAAACCGGCCCCAGAAGAGGAGGGGCAGTATTTT	CASSKPAPEEEGQYF
NA	TRBV6-6	TRBJ1-6	NA	TGTGCCAGCGGAAGGGGGTGGAGTTCACCCCTCCACTTT	CASGRGWSSPLHF
NA	TRBV7-9	TRBJ1-4	NA	TGTGCCAGCAGCTTGGTAAAGCTCCAAATTGCAACTAATGAAAAACTGTTTTTT	CASSLVKLQIATNEKLFF
NA	TRBV14	TRBJ2-7	NA	TGTGCCAGCAGCCTTGTCAACGAGCAGTACTTC	CASSLVNEQYF
TRBD1	TRBV6-6	TRBJ2-7	NA	TGTGCCAGCAGTTACTCGACAGGGAACGAGCAGTACTTC	CASSYSTGNEQYF
TRBD1	TRBV9	TRBJ1-2	NA	TGTGCCAGCAGCTCGTGGACAGGGAGATTCGACTATGGCTACACCTTC	CASSSWTGRFDYGYTF
NA	TRBV5-6	TRBJ2-7	NA	TGTGCCAGCAGCTTGGTAGGGGCGAGGTCCTACGAGCAGTACTTC	CASSLVGARSYEQYF
NA	TRBV7-2	TRBJ2-7	NA	TGTGCCAGCAGCCGTCTACTAGGCGAGCAGTACTTC	CASSRLLGEQYF
NA	TRBV7-2	TRBJ2-2	once	TGTGCCAGCAGCTCCTTGTACACCGGGGAGCTGTTTTTT	CASSSLYTGELFF
TRBD2	TRBV24-1	TRBJ2-3	NA	TGTGCCACCAGTGATGGAGGACTAGCGGGAATAGGTGGTACGCAGTATTTT	CATSDGGLAGIGGTQYF
TRBD1	TRBV5-1	TRBJ1-5	NA	TGCGCCAGCAGTTCAACAGGGGCTAGCAATCAGCCCCAGCATTTT	CASSSTGASNQPQHF
NA	TRBV29-1	TRBJ1-5	NA	TGCAGCGTTGGACACGCCAATCAGCCCCAGCATTTT	CSVGHANQPQHF
NA	TRBV2	TRBJ2-2	NA	TGTGCCAGCAGCGAAGAAAGGGGCGGCACCGGGGAGCTGTTTTTT	CASSEERGGTGELFF
TRBD1	TRBV6-5	TRBJ1-6	few	TGTGCCAGCAGGGTGGACAGGGCAGGTTCACCCCTCCACTTT	CASRVDRAGSPLHF
NA	TRBV12-3/TRBV12-4	TRBJ2-2	NA	TGTGCCAGCAGTTTAAGAGGATCCGGGGAGCTGTTTTTT	CASSLRGSGELFF
TRBD1	TRBV2	TRBJ2-5	medium-sized	TGTGCCAGCAGTGAAGGGGGGACAGGGGCACAGACCCAGTACTTC	CASSEGGTGAQTQYF
TRBD2	TRBV6-2/TRBV6-3	TRBJ2-3	NA	TGTGCCAGCAGTTACGAGGGTAGCGGGGGCACAGATACGCAGTATTTT	CASSYEGSGGTDTQYF
TRBD1	TRBV19	TRBJ1-5	once	TGTGCCAGTAGAATAGGCAGGGGGCAGGGTCAGCCCCAGCATTTT	CASRIGRGQGQPQHF
TRBD1	TRBV6-5	TRBJ2-5	NA	TGTGCCAGCCGACAGGGGCAGGAGACCCAGTACTTC	CASRQGQETQYF
TRBD1	TRBV6-5	TRBJ2-7	NA	TGTGCCAGCAGTTTGGGACAGGGGGAGCAGTACTTC	CASSLGQGEQYF
NA	TRBV28	TRBJ1-2	NA	TGTGCCAGCAGGCCACATTCAGGGAACTATGGCTACACCTTC	CASRPHSGNYGYTF
NA	TRBV6-1	TRBJ1-6	NA	TGTGCCAGCAGCGAAGCTCTAGTTTATAATTCACCCCTCCACTTT	CASSEALVYNSPLHF
NA	TRBV7-3	TRBJ2-2	NA	TGTGCCAGCAGGGAGGGACCGAACACCGGGGAGCTGTTTTTT	CASREGPNTGELFF
NA	TRBV28	TRBJ2-7	NA	TGTGCCAGCAGCCTTTACAGTCGGGGGAGCGAGCAGTACTTC	CASSLYSRGSEQYF
NA	TRBV30	TRBJ2-7	NA	TGTGCCTGGAGTGTACTATGGGACGAGCAGTACTTC	CAWSVLWDEQYF
TRBD1	TRBV27	TRBJ2-5	NA	TGTGCCAGCAGTTTATCTGGGGACAGATGGGAAGAGACCCAGTACTTC	CASSLSGDRWEETQYF
TRBD2	TRBV4-1	TRBJ2-3	NA	TGCGCCAGCAGCCCAACTCTAGCGGGGCGCACAGATACGCAGTATTTT	CASSPTLAGRTDTQYF
NA	TRBV20-1	TRBJ2-2	NA	TGCAGTGCCCACTACGGGGAGCTGTTTTTT	CSAHYGELFF
NA	TRBV18	TRBJ1-1	NA	TGTGCCAGCTCACAGGACAGAAAGAACACTGAAGCTTTCTTT	CASSQDRKNTEAFF
TRBD2	TRBV7-2	TRBJ2-7	NA	TGTGCCAGCAGCTTCCCGGGACTAGCGGGCTACGAGCAGTACTTC	CASSFPGLAGYEQYF
TRBD1	TRBV10-3	TRBJ2-1	NA	TGTGCCATCAGTGAAAGGACAGGGCCCACCCTCAATGAGCAGTTCTTC	CAISERTGPTLNEQFF
NA	TRBV6-2/TRBV6-3	TRBJ1-5	NA	TGTGCCAGCAGTAGGCCGGGACACAGCAATCAGCCCCAGCATTTT	CASSRPGHSNQPQHF
NA	TRBV11-2	TRBJ1-2	NA	TGTGCCAGCAGCTTAGAGTCGAGGTTCTATGGCTACACCTTC	CASSLESRFYGYTF
NA	TRBV3-1/TRBV3-2	TRBJ2-1	NA	TGTGCCAGCAGCCTTAGCTCCTACAATGAGCAGTTCTTC	CASSLSSYNEQFF
TRBD2	TRBV7-2	TRBJ2-3	NA	TGTGCCAGCAGCTTAGGGCGGGATGATAGCGGGAAGGGAGCAGATACGCAGTATTTT	CASSLGRDDSGKGADTQYF
TRBD1	TRBV5-8	TRBJ1-3	NA	TGTGCCAGCAGCCGACAGGGACGGCTCTCTGGAAACACCATATATTTT	CASSRQGRLSGNTIYF
TRBD1	TRBV6-1	TRBJ2-3	NA	TGTGCCAGCAGTGATCGGACAGGGATCACAGATACGCAGTATTTT	CASSDRTGITDTQYF
TRBD1	TRBV6-1	TRBJ1-6	NA	TGTGCCAGCAGTGAATCGAGGACAGGGCATTCACCCCTCCACTTT	CASSESRTGHSPLHF
NA	TRBV11-3	TRBJ2-6	NA	TGTGCCAGCAGCTCAGGGTCTGGGGCCAACGTCCTGACTTTC	CASSSGSGANVLTF